The rows below give T cell receptor beta chains drawn from one sample of a study of blood T cell repertoires in COVID-19. Clones were read by immunoSEQ multiplex PCR, and TCRdb kept only the in-frame ones, dropping some. The sample includes around 150,000 clones, about nine tenths of them seen just once. Sequenced material: peripheral blood. The receptors derive from a man aged 45 to 65 with active COVID-19. The CDR3 runs from the conserved cysteine through the conserved F or W. A D gene is named only where the DNA matches it firmly. Rows may omit the clone size; those that give it use once, few, many or a size class.

size,D,V,length,J,DNA,CDR3
.,.,TRBV29-1,14,TRBJ1-4,TGCAGCGCATTGGATCTAGGAACTAATGAAAAACTGTTTTTT,CSALDLGTNEKLFF
.,TRBD1,TRBV6-5,12,TRBJ1-1,TGTGCCAGCAGTCAACAGGGGGCTGAAGCTTTCTTT,CASSQQGAEAFF
once,TRBD1,TRBV5-1,15,TRBJ2-5,TGCGCCAGCAGCCCGGGGACAGGGAATCAAGAGACCCAGTACTTC,CASSPGTGNQETQYF
.,TRBD1,TRBV6-5,13,TRBJ2-4,TGTGCCAGCAGGGACAGGGGGGTGAACATTCAGTACTTC,CASRDRGVNIQYF
.,.,TRBV11-1,12,TRBJ1-1,TGTGCCAGCAGCTTGGAGGTAGGTGAAGCTTTCTTT,CASSLEVGEAFF
.,.,TRBV11-2,12,TRBJ2-6,TGTGCCATCCGGTCTGGGGCCAACGTCCTGACTTTC,CAIRSGANVLTF
.,TRBD1,TRBV30,14,TRBJ2-3,TGTGCCTGGAGTGTGGTTACAGGGGCGAATACGCAGTATTTT,CAWSVVTGANTQYF
.,.,TRBV19,14,TRBJ1-5,TGTGCCAGTAGTATACAGGGGAGCAATCAGCCCCAGCATTTT,CASSIQGSNQPQHF
.,.,TRBV29-1,14,TRBJ2-7,TGCAGCGTTGGTCCCGCAGGGGTTCCCTACGAGCAGTACTTC,CSVGPAGVPYEQYF
.,.,TRBV7-2,15,TRBJ1-3,TGTGCCAGCAGCTTAAGGGGTCGCGCTGGAAACACCATATATTTT,CASSLRGRAGNTIYF
.,TRBD1,TRBV7-2,15,TRBJ1-5,TGTGCCAGCAGCTTTTACAGGGGTCCTAATCAGCCCCAGCATTTT,CASSFYRGPNQPQHF
.,.,TRBV3-1/TRBV3-2,16,TRBJ1-1,TGTGCCAGCAGCCAAGGCGGTGGGGCTTTGAACACTGAAGCTTTCTTT,CASSQGGGALNTEAFF
few,.,TRBV6-5,13,TRBJ1-6,TGTGCCAGCGGAAGACGGGGTAATTCACCCCTCCACTTT,CASGRRGNSPLHF
.,TRBD2,TRBV7-3,17,TRBJ2-1,TGTGCCAGCAGCCGCGCCGAACGGCGGGGGGCCCACAATGAGCAGTTCTTC,CASSRAERRGAHNEQFF
.,TRBD1,TRBV2,15,TRBJ2-3,TGTGCCAGCAGTCCACGGACAGGGCCCGGGGATACGCAGTATTTT,CASSPRTGPGDTQYF
few,TRBD1,TRBV6-5,14,TRBJ1-5,TGTGCCAGCAGCCTAGGGACAGGTAATCAGCCCCAGCATTTT,CASSLGTGNQPQHF
.,.,TRBV2,14,TRBJ1-1,TGTGCCAGCAGACGAGGGAATGTAGGGACTGAAGCTTTCTTT,CASRRGNVGTEAFF
.,TRBD1,TRBV4-1,18,TRBJ1-1,TGCGCCAGCAGCCAAGGAGGAGGCAGGGGGCGGTTGGGCACTGAAGCTTTCTTT,CASSQGGGRGRLGTEAFF
few,.,TRBV30,13,TRBJ2-7,TGTGCCTGGGCACGCATGGGAGGCCACGAGCAGTACTTC,CAWARMGGHEQYF
.,.,TRBV19,18,TRBJ1-5,TGTGCCAGTAGTATAGGTCCCCCCGGCGGGGTGGTAGATCAGCCCCAGCATTTT,CASSIGPPGGVVDQPQHF
.,TRBD1,TRBV7-6,14,TRBJ1-5,TGTGCCAGCAGCTTAGGACAGGGTGGGAAGCCCCAGCATTTT,CASSLGQGGKPQHF
.,TRBD2,TRBV27,15,TRBJ2-1,TGTGCCAGCAGCCGACTAACGGGGGGAGGGAATGAGCAGTTCTTC,CASSRLTGGGNEQFF
few,TRBD2,TRBV12-3/TRBV12-4,13,TRBJ2-7,TGTGCCAGCAGCCCCGGGGACTACTCCCAGCAGTACTTC,CASSPGDYSQQYF
once,.,TRBV4-1,14,TRBJ2-5,TGCGCCAGCAGCCAAGTCCTAGCAGTAGAGACCCAGTACTTC,CASSQVLAVETQYF
.,TRBD2,TRBV30,13,TRBJ2-3,TGTGCCTGGAGTGTGCTAGCGGGGGATACGCAGTATTTT,CAWSVLAGDTQYF
.,TRBD2,TRBV30,16,TRBJ2-6,TGTGCCTGGAAGACTAGCTTGGACTCTGGGGCCAACGTCCTGACTTTC,CAWKTSLDSGANVLTF
few,.,TRBV7-2,13,TRBJ1-6,TGTGCCAGCAGTCCCCAGTATAATTCACCCCTCCACTTT,CASSPQYNSPLHF
.,.,TRBV3-1/TRBV3-2,14,TRBJ1-5,TGTGCCAGCAGCCAGGGAAGGGGGAATCAGCCCCAGCATTTT,CASSQGRGNQPQHF
.,TRBD2,TRBV5-1,15,TRBJ2-1,TGCGCCAGCAGCCCGAGGACTAGCGGTAACAATGAGCAGTTCTTC,CASSPRTSGNNEQFF
.,TRBD2,TRBV5-1,15,TRBJ2-3,TGCGCCACCCGTTTGAGCGGGGGGGCTGCAGATACGCAGTATTTT,CATRLSGGAADTQYF
.,TRBD1,TRBV6-2/TRBV6-3,15,TRBJ2-7,TGTGCCAGCAGTTACTTGAGGACAGGCAGTGCGGAGCAGTACTTC,CASSYLRTGSAEQYF
.,TRBD1,TRBV29-1,14,TRBJ1-4,TGCAGCGTTGAAGACCGCAGGGGGCAGGGAAAACTGTTTTTT,CSVEDRRGQGKLFF
.,TRBD2,TRBV7-2,17,TRBJ2-5,TGTGCCAGCAGCTCCTGGGGTAGCGGGGGGCCACAAGAGACCCAGTACTTC,CASSSWGSGGPQETQYF
.,.,TRBV6-2/TRBV6-3,15,TRBJ2-2,TGTGCCAGCAGTTACGCAGGCTGGGCACCCGGGGAGCTGTTTTTT,CASSYAGWAPGELFF
once,.,TRBV28,14,TRBJ1-2,TGTGCCAGCAGGCAGGGGACCGTTAACTATGGCTACACCTTC,CASRQGTVNYGYTF
.,.,TRBV11-2,14,TRBJ1-1,TGTGCCAGCAGCTTATCAGCGGGAAACACTGAAGCTTTCTTT,CASSLSAGNTEAFF
.,TRBD1,TRBV6-5,14,TRBJ2-7,TGTGCCAGCATCCACTCAGGGGGCAACTACGAGCAGTACTTC,CASIHSGGNYEQYF